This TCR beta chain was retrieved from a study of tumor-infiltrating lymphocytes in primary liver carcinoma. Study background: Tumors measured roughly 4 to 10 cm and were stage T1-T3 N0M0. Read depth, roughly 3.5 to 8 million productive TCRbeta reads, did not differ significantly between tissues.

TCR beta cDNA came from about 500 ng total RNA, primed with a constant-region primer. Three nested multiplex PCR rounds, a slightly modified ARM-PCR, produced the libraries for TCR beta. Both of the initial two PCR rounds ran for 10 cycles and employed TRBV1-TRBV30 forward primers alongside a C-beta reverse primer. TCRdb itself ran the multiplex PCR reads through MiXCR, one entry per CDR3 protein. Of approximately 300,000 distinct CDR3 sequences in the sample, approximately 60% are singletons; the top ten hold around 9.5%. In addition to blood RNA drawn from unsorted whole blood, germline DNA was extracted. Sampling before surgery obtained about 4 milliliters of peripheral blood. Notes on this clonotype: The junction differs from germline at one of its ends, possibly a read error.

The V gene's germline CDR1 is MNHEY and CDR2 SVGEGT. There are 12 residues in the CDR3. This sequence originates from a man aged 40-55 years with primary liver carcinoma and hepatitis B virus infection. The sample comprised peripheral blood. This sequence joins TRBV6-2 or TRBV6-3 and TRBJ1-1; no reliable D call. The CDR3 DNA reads TGTACCAGTGGCCCGGGCCCCGATGAAGCTATCTTT. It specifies CTSGPGPDEAIF.